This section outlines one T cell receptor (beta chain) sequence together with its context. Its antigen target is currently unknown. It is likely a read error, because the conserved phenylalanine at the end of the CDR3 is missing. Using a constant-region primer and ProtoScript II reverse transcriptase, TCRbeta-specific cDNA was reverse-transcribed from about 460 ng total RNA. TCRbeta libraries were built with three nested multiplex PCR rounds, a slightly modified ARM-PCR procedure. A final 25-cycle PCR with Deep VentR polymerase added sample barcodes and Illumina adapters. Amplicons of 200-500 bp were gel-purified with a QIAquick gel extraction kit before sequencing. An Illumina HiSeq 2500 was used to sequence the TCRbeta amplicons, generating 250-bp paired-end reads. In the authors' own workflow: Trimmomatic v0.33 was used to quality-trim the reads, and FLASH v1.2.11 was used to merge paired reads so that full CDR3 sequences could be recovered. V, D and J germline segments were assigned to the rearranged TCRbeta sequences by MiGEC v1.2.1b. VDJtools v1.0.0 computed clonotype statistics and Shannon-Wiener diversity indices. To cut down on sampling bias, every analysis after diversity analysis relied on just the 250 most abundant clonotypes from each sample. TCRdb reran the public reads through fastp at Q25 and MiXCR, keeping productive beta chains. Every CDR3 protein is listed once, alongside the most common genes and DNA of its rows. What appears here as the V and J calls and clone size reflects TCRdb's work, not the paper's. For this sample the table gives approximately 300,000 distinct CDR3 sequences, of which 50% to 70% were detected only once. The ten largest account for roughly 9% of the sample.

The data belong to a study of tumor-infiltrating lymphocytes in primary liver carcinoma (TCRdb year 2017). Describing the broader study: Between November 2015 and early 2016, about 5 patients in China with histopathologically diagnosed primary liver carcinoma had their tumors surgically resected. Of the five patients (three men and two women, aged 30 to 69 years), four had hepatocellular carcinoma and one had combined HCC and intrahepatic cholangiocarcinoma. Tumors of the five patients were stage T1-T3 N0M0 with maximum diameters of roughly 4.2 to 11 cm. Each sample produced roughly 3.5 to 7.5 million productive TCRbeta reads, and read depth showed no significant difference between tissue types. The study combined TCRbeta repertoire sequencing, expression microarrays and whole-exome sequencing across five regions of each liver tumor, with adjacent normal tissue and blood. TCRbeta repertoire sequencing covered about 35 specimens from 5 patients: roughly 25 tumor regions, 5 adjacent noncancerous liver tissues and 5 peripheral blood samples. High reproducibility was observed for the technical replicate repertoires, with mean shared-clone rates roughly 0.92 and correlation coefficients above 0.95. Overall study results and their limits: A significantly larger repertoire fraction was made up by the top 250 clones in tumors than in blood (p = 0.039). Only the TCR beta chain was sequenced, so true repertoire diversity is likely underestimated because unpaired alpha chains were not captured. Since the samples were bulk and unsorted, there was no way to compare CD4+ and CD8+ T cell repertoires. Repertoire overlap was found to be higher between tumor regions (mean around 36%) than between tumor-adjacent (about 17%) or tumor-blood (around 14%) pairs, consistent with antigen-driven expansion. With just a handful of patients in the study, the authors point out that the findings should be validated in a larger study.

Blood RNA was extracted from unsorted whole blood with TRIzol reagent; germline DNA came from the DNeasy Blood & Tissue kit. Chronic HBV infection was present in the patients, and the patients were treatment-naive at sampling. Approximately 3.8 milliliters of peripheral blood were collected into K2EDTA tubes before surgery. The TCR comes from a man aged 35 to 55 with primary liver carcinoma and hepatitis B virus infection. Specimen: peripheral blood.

This receptor carries the CDR3 CASSLRTSGRVSYNEQFL. The DNA sequence follows: TGTGCCAGCAGCTTAAGGACTAGCGGGAGAGTATCCTACAATGAGCAGTTCCTC. In this chain, TRBV7-8 is recombined with TRBJ2-1; 13 bases in the junction line up with TRBD2. Inclusive of both ends, the CDR3 amounts to 18 amino acids. Only the CDR3 portion is preserved as DNA: 54 bases, with reading frame beginning at the first base. From V the trimming removes 2 bases and from J it removes 1 base, while the gene matches leave 5 bases of the junction unaccounted for. Per the germline V gene, SGHVS is the CDR1 and FQNEAQ is the CDR2.